Sequencing of this T cell receptor (beta chain) was carried out in a study of T cells in Graves' hyperthyroidism and ophthalmopathy. The definition of stable Graves' hyperthyroidism was no ophthalmopathy progression within 18 months. Any patient presenting with uncontrolled infection, other autoimmune disease, pregnancy or lactation was left out. PBMCs were sourced from approximately 9.3 ml fresh peripheral blood. TCR beta CDR3 regions were amplified from RNA. A set of HTBI primers served as the primers for a first-round RT-PCR of the TCR CDR3. MiXCR was run by TCRdb on the multiplex PCR reads, yielding one entry per CDR3 protein. The sample has hundreds of thousands of distinct CDR3 sequences; 14% are singletons. Sequenced input: blood. The TCR sequence derives from a woman aged 18-29 years with Graves' hyperthyroidism.

As DNA, the CDR3 is TGTGCCAGCAGTCCCACAGGCGACTACGAGCAGTACTTC. It translates to CASSPTGDYEQYF. J is TRBJ2-7 and V is TRBV6-1, with D possibly matching TRBD1 (5 bases). This CDR3 has 13 amino acids. Germline lookup yields CDR1 MNHNS and CDR2 SASEGT. The germline V and J ends were trimmed by 5 bases and 3 bases, with 11 bases remaining between them.